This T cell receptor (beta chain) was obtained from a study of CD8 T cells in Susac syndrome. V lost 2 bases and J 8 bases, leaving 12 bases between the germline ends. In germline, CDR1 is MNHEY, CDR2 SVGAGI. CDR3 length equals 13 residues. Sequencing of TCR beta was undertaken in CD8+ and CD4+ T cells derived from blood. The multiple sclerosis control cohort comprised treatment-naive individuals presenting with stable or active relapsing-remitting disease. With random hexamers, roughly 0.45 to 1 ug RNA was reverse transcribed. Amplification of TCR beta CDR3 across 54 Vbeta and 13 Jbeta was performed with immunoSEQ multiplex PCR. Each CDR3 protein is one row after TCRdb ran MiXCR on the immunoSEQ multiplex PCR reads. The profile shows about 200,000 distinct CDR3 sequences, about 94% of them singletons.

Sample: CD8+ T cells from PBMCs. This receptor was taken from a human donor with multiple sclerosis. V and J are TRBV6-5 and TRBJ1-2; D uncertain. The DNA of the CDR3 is TGTGCCAGCAGTTACCTGCCGAACGGCGGCTACACCTTC. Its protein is CASSYLPNGGYTF.